What follows are 5 T cell receptor beta chains derived from one specimen sequenced in a study of T-cell reconstitution after alpha-beta-depleted transplantation in children. The library targeted TCRbeta and was prepared with unique molecular identifiers. TCRdb independently ran MiXCR on the PCR reads; one entry per CDR3 protein. The sample lists some 95,000 distinct CDR3 sequences, roughly a quarter occurring once. Sequencing was performed on PBMCs, taken before TCRalphabeta/CD19-depleted stem cell transplant. The receptors come from a boy younger than 10 with acute lymphoblastic leukemia, due to receive a stem cell transplant.

The V and J genes are TRBV6-2 or TRBV6-3 and TRBJ1-5; D unresolved. The V gene's germline CDR1 is MNHEY and CDR2 SVGEGT. This CDR3 has 16 residues. Between the trimmed V and J ends, which lost 4 bases and 4 bases, there was a span of 17 bases. CDR3 in DNA: TGTGCCAGCAGTTCTTCCAGTCGGAAGGGTAATCAGCCCCAGCATTTT. Amino acid sequence: CASSSSSRKGNQPQHF.

This clonotype occurred a few times. CDR3 DNA: TGTGCCAGCAGTTTAGAGGGGCGCAATGAGCAGTTCTTC. Translating gives CASSLEGRNEQFF. The V call is TRBV27, the J call TRBJ2-1; D tentatively reads TRBD1 or TRBD2 (5 bases each). CDR1 is MNHEY, CDR2 SMNVEV, per germline (reference sequence). The CDR3 extends over 13 amino acids. Deletions cut 2 bases from V and 6 bases from J, with 8 bases between.

The table lists this clonotype with a few counts. The rearrangement uses TRBV7-2 and TRBJ2-1; unclear D gene. Germline CDR1 SGHTA, CDR2 FQGNSA. Trimming removed 3 bases at V and 0 bases at J, with 9 bases between. This CDR3 contains 15 residues. The CDR3 DNA reads as TGTGCCAGCAGCTTGGGGATTAGCTCCTACAATGAGCAGTTCTTC. This translates into CASSLGISSYNEQFF.

This clonotype was recorded at least ten times. The chain employs TRBV10-2 and TRBJ2-7, with 7 bases lining up with TRBD1. Germline CDR1 and CDR2: WSHSY and SAAADI. V was pared by 5 bases and J by 4 bases, with 8 bases of the junction left unmatched. The CDR3 extends over 14 amino acids. CDR3 nucleotide sequence: TGCGCCAGCAGTCCGGGACAGTGGCGTTACGAGCAGTACTTC. It yields the protein CASSPGQWRYEQYF.

The rearrangement uses TRBV12-3 or TRBV12-4 and TRBJ2-4; 9 nucleotides align to TRBD1. The CDR3 has 13 amino acids. With V trimmed by 5 bases and J by 11 bases, 7 bases remained unmatched. CDR3 in amino acids: CASSDGQGSLQYF. DNA for the CDR3: TGTGCCAGCAGTGACGGACAGGGGTCCCTTCAGTACTTC.